This T cell receptor beta chain emerged from a study of cytomegalovirus exposure and HLA in healthy donors. The wider study: Most genotyped donors, approximately 77% of 350 to 500, had Caucasian-associated genetic ancestry.

The PCR employed 60 Vbeta primers together with 13 Jbeta primers. Method: immunoSEQ multiplex PCR; TCRdb's copy keeps in-frame clones and lacks some. In the table there are approximately 33,000 clones, about 53% of which are singletons. The CDR3 runs to 19 residues. Unmatched junction bases numbered 18, after V lost 5 bases and J lost 7 bases. Germline V lookup: CDR1 LGHNA, CDR2 YNFKEQ. Study outcomes and limitations: Fewer N-insertions (relative to the approximately 700-donor mean) were reportedly seen in an Asian-associated ancestry cluster in a later analysis.

This clone was seen only once. Antigen unknown. The source of this sequence is a woman aged 40 to 50 in good health and CMV-seropositive. The sample was PBMCs. The chain couples TRBV4-2 to TRBJ2-1; TRBD2 matches at 12 bases. The CDR3 sequence is CASSVEEASGGAVKNEQFF. CDR3 DNA: TGTGCCAGCAGCGTAGAAGAGGCTAGCGGGGGGGCCGTAAAGAATGAGCAGTTCTTC.